This T cell receptor beta chain was captured in a study of Ad26.COV2.S vaccination and SARS-CoV-2 variants. As for the study in general: COV1001, an Ad26.COV2.S trial, supplied this vaccine-arm donor. Ad26.COV2.S, an intramuscular injection, was given once or twice 56 days apart.

Study conclusions and caveats: Recipients of either vaccine or placebo displayed similar breadth of non-spike TCRs.

Data came from immunoSEQ multiplex PCR; TCRdb stores just in-frame clones and leaves some out. This sample yields about 680,000 clones, of which about 90% are seen a single time; about 1.5% belongs to the top ten. As for this clone: What it binds is not known. The sample carries other DNA sequences with the same CDR3.

The treatment is: about 20 received Ad26.COV2.S at low or high dose, single or two shots; roughly five received placebo; per-sample allocation not given. Following the first vaccine or placebo injection, samples were taken on day 63. Whoever gave the sample was an adult aged 18-55 years in Boston. The germline CDR1 and CDR2 sequences are SQVTM and ANQGSEA. The CDR3 spans 11 residues. Trimming left V 4 bases short and J 5 bases short, with 8 bases between. Sequenced here: peripheral blood, sampled in a trial of Ad26.COV2.S vaccine versus placebo. The J gene is TRBJ2-5, the V gene TRBV29-1; D is possibly TRBD2 (6 bases). The clonotype originates from a person between 18 and 59 years old who received the Ad26.COV2.S COVID-19 vaccine or a placebo. CDR3 region: CSVAGGETQYF. The DNA of the CDR3 is TGCAGCGTTGCTGGAGGGGAGACCCAGTACTTC.